Sequencing of this TCR beta chain was carried out in a study of a mutant IDH1 vaccine in newly diagnosed glioma. Study-wide background: Patients' prior therapy spanned radiotherapy, temozolomide, or both; most underwent both. Study-wide results and limits: Pseudoprogression seemingly bore no relation to changes in top peripheral T cell clonotypes.

As for time point: baseline, week 1 (first vaccination visit). Treatment meaning: pre-vaccination baseline after standard-of-care therapy. Diagnosis in the donors showed new WHO grade 3 or 4 astrocytomas that were IDH1-mutant and ATRX-lost. A note on this clone: Antigen specificity is unknown.

TCRdb's table, derived via immunoSEQ multiplex PCR, lists solely in-frame clones and lacks some. The profile covers roughly 16,000 clones, with about 80% appearing a single time and 10% taken by the ten largest. This TCR was recovered from a man aged 40-49 years with glioma. Sequenced material: PBMCs, taken from a glioma patient treated with radiotherapy, temozolomide or both.

CDR3 sequence: CASSIQSPDTQYF. The CDR3 DNA sequence: TGTGCCAGTAGTATCCAATCCCCCGATACGCAGTATTTT. The rearrangement uses TRBV19 and TRBJ2-3; D is unresolved. Germline assignment: CDR1 LNHDA and CDR2 SQIVND (reference sequence). This CDR3 spans 13 amino acids. Trimming cost V 3 bases and J 6 bases, with 10 bases left between them.